This T cell receptor (beta chain) was sequenced during a study of cytomegalovirus exposure and HLA in healthy donors. Deletions cut 0 bases from V and 2 bases from J, with 11 bases between. The CDR3 contains 16 residues. Per germline, CDR1 PRHDT and CDR2 FYEKMQ (reference sequence). The PCR ran on 60 Vbeta and 13 Jbeta primers. TCRdb keeps only in-frame clones here, not all; method: immunoSEQ multiplex PCR. The sample holds around 210,000 clones, around 73% seen once. This clone was counted a few times. The gene calls are TRBV13 and TRBJ2-1; perhaps TRBD1 as D (5 bases). The sequence was obtained from a woman in her twenties or thirties in good health and CMV-seronegative. The sample was PBMCs. CDR3 in amino acids: CASSLGRDSAYNEQFF. CDR3 in DNA: TGTGCCAGCAGCTTAGGCCGCGACAGCGCCTACAATGAGCAGTTCTTC.